The clone carrying this T cell receptor beta chain was observed a few times. Its antigen is as yet unknown. The data are from a study of blood T cells in healthy people across ages. In germline, CDR1 is DFQATT, CDR2 SNEGSKA (reference sequence). CDR3 length: 13 amino acids. V was pared by 3 bases and J by 10 bases, with 7 bases of the junction left unmatched. Overall study findings and caveats: Long-lived donors had more naive CD4+ cells and higher diversity than aged donors.

Together with a sample-barcoded 5' primer, a J-beta primer mix was included in a second PCR lasting roughly 6 to 12 cycles. Each TCR beta cDNA got a 12-nucleotide random molecular identifier. TCRdb re-analysed the 5' RACE reads in MiXCR, keeping a single row per CDR3 protein. The sample holds about 720,000 distinct CDR3 sequences, 20% to 25% seen once. The chain combines TRBV20-1 with TRBJ2-1; 9 positions agree with TRBD2. The sequence came from a man between 65 and 85 years old in good health. Sequenced material: blood. CDR3 nucleotides: TGCAGTGCTAGGCTAGCGGGAAGGGGGGAGCAGTTCTTC. Amino acids: CSARLAGRGEQFF.